This T cell receptor (beta chain) was identified in a study of blood T cell repertoires in COVID-19. Turning to the study itself: In each case, the material was cDNA or gDNA derived from T cells, B-cell-depleted T cells, or PBMCs.

Original data processing: Reference gene primer amplification gave estimated nucleated cell counts. Sequencing was performed with immunoSEQ multiplex PCR; in TCRdb, only in-frame clones are kept and a portion is missing. V and J calls plus clone size are reproduced from that table; the DNA served to infer D and trimming. The table includes about 140,000 clones, around three quarters detected once. Losses at the gene ends were 11 bases for V and 7 bases for J; bases not matched to a gene: 9. CDR3 length: 12 amino acids. The receptor's source is a man aged 55 to 70 with acute or convalescent COVID-19. Sequences were obtained from peripheral blood. The chain joins TRBV12-3 or TRBV12-4 to TRBJ1-1, with 8 bases fitting TRBD1. This CDR3 is CAFRTGLGEAFF. The CDR3 coding sequence is TGTGCCTTTCGGACAGGGTTAGGTGAAGCTTTCTTT.